This TCR beta chain was recorded in a study of radiation and T cells in renal cell carcinoma. Sequencing used immunoSEQ multiplex PCR; TCRdb keeps in-frame clones, though not all of them. The sample has more than 150,000 clones, about nine tenths seen once. CDR1 is SGHVS and CDR2 is FQNEAQ in the germline V gene. V lost 5 bases to trimming and J lost 7 bases; unmatched junction nucleotides: 4. The CDR3 is 13 residues long. The time point: blood 2 weeks post-SBRT. Noted treatment: 15 Gy SBRT to primary tumor, nephrectomy 4 weeks later. After SBRT, blood was collected at 2 and 4 weeks, plus baseline. The J gene is TRBJ1-5, the V gene TRBV7-8, with 8 positions matching TRBD1. Source: blood, taken from a patient whose treatment included radiotherapy and nephrectomy. This clonotype was sampled from a woman aged 45-59 years with renal cell carcinoma. The CDR3 sequence is CASSLDREQPQHF. The CDR3 DNA reads as TGTGCCAGCAGCCTGGACAGGGAACAGCCCCAGCATTTT.